What follows are 27 T cell receptor beta chains derived from one specimen sequenced in a study of PD-L1 blockade in urothelial cancer. Indicated time point: pretreatment peripheral blood. TCRdb's copy holds only in-frame clones and misses some; the assay was immunoSEQ multiplex PCR. The sample consists of tens of thousands of clones, about 83% of them appearing once. Sample: PBMCs, taken around atezolizumab (anti-PD-L1) treatment. The origin of the receptors is a woman in her seventies with urothelial cancer.

The V gene is TRBV12-2, the J gene TRBJ1-1; the D call in the table, TRBD1, was not verified against the DNA. TRBV12-2 is a pseudogene segment. The CDR3 is 15 amino acids. The CDR3 sequence is CASRFTHRGQVEAFF. CDR3 coding DNA: TGTGCAAGTCGCTTCACCCACAGGGGGCAGGTTGAAGCTTTCTTT.

The V gene is TRBV9, the J gene TRBJ2-3; D uncertain. The V gene's germline CDR1 is SGDLS and CDR2 YYNGEE. The V end lost 3 bases, the J end lost 0 bases, and 5 bases lay between the germline ends. The CDR3 length is 13 residues. The CDR3 spells CASSATSTDTQYF. DNA for the CDR3: TGTGCCAGCAGCGCAACTAGCACAGATACGCAGTATTTT.

Notes on this clone: This specimen includes other DNA sequences encoding the same CDR3. V and J are TRBV2 and TRBJ2-7; possible D gene TRBD2, 5 bases. The CDR3 spans 11 residues. V lost 6 bases to trimming and J lost 3 bases, with 6 bases between them. Germline lookup yields CDR1 SNHLY and CDR2 FYNNEI. This chain's CDR3 is CASRAGYEQYF. CDR3 DNA sequence: TGTGCCAGCAGGGCGGGCTACGAGCAGTACTTC.

This chain joins TRBV5-1 and TRBJ2-5; 14 positions match TRBD2. Germline V gives CDR1 SGHRS, CDR2 YFSETQ. The CDR3 runs to 17 residues. J was trimmed by 2 bases and V by 5 bases; bases with no gene match: 8. The CDR3 spells CASRPGTSGGYQETQYF. CDR3 sequence (DNA): TGCGCCAGCAGGCCCGGGACTAGCGGGGGATATCAAGAGACCCAGTACTTC. Complete variable domain (other parts from reference TRBV5-1 and TRBJ2-5): KAGVTQTPRYLIKTRGQQVTLSCSPISGHRSVSWYQQTPGQGLQFLFEYFSETQRNKGNFPGRFSGRQFSNSRSEMNVSTLELGDSALYLCASRPGTSGGYQETQYFGPGTRLLVL.

The chain employs TRBV18 and TRBJ1-4; 10 nucleotides line up with TRBD1. V shed 5 bases, J shed 6 bases, and the junction held 6 bases outside the gene matches. Germline lookup yields CDR1 KGHSH and CDR2 LQKENI. The CDR3 covers 15 residues. The CDR3, as DNA: TGTGCCAGCTCAGAGCGGACAGGGGGATATGAAAAACTGTTTTTT. Its translation is CASSERTGGYEKLFF.

This clone has just one count. This rearrangement joins TRBV7-9 to TRBJ1-1; 9 bases map to TRBD1. The CDR3 is 15 residues long. V lost 5 bases to trimming and J lost 5 bases; unmatched junction nucleotides: 9. From germline, CDR1 is SEHNR and CDR2 FQNEAQ (reference sequence). The CDR3 spells CASSPQQGAGTEAFF. CDR3 sequence (DNA): TGTGCCAGCAGCCCCCAACAGGGGGCTGGAACTGAAGCTTTCTTT.

The chain combines TRBV11-2 with TRBJ2-2; D not resolved. CDR1 SGHAT and CDR2 FQNNGV come from the germline V gene. CDR3 length: 19 amino acids. Trimming cost V 0 bases and J 1 base, with 18 bases left between them. The CDR3 protein is CASSLEGLGLGKNTGELFF. The CDR3 DNA follows: TGTGCCAGCAGCTTAGAAGGCCTAGGTCTAGGAAAGAACACCGGGGAGCTGTTTTTT. The whole variable domain, remainder taken from reference TRBV11-2 and TRBJ2-2, is EAGVAQSPRYKIIEKRQSVAFWCNPISGHATLYWYQQILGQGPKLLIQFQNNGVVDDSQLPKDRFSAERLKGVDSTLKIQPAKLEDSAVYLCASSLEGLGLGKNTGELFFGEGSRLTVL.

The chain recombines TRBV19 with TRBJ2-1, with D possibly matching TRBD1 (6 bases). Germline V CDR1 and CDR2: LNHDA, SQIVND (reference sequence). The CDR3 is made up of 14 amino acids. V lost 3 bases, J lost 7 bases, and 13 bases lay in between. CDR3 DNA sequence: TGTGCCAGTAGTATCATTACAGGGAATAATGAGCAGTTCTTC. Amino acid sequence: CASSIITGNNEQFF.

The V and J genes are TRBV2 and TRBJ2-1, with 15 nucleotides matching TRBD2. The CDR3 has 15 residues. Per the germline V gene, CDR1 is SNHLY and CDR2 is FYNNEI. Trimming removed 6 bases from V and 6 bases from J; junction bases left unmatched: 3. The CDR3 reads CASRGLAGGPNEQFF. The CDR3 DNA reads as TGTGCCAGCAGAGGACTAGCGGGAGGGCCCAATGAGCAGTTCTTC.

This chain connects TRBV11-2 to TRBJ2-7; 8 bases agree with TRBD2. The germline V gene encodes CDR1 SGHAT and CDR2 FQNNGV. The length of the CDR3 is 14 residues. V was clipped by 1 base and J by 2 bases; unmatched bases: 1. CDR3 amino acids: CASSLGSGTYEQYF. CDR3 sequence (DNA): TGTGCCAGCAGCTTAGGTAGCGGGACCTACGAGCAGTACTTC.

This clone was seen a handful of times. This rearrangement joins TRBV7-9 to TRBJ2-3; perhaps TRBD1 as D (5 bases). Germline-derived CDR1 and CDR2 are SEHNR and FQNEAQ (reference sequence). CDR3 size: 15 residues. The V and J ends lost 5 bases and 4 bases respectively, with 16 bases between them. In DNA form, the CDR3 reads TGTGCCAGCAGCCCCGACCTTGCAGGGCCAGATACGCAGTATTTT. Encoded protein: CASSPDLAGPDTQYF.

This clone was seen only a few times. This chain links TRBV5-4 with TRBJ2-5, with a weak D call TRBD2 (5 bases). V gave up 0 bases and J gave up 2 bases, with 14 bases separating them. Germline CDR1 SGHNT, CDR2 YYREEE (reference sequence). The CDR3 extends over 16 amino acids. CDR3 loop: CASSLDRGLAQETQYF. For the CDR3, the DNA is TGTGCCAGCAGCTTGGATCGGGGTCTGGCGCAAGAGACCCAGTACTTC. Based on the CDR3 plus reference TRBV5-4 and TRBJ2-5, the full variable domain is ETGVTQSPTHLIKTRGQQVTLRCSSQSGHNTVSWYQQALGQGPQFIFQYYREEENGRGNFPPRFSGLQFPNYSSELNVNALELDDSALYLCASSLDRGLAQETQYFGPGTRLLVL.

Comment on this clone: The sample holds other DNA sequences that translate to the same CDR3. The chain has TRBV5-8 and TRBJ2-5, with 9 nucleotides matching TRBD1. This CDR3 is built from 14 residues. Germline-derived CDR1 and CDR2 are SGHTS and YDEGEE. Trimming took 2 bases from V and 2 from J; bases not matched to a gene: 1. CDR3 coding DNA: TGTGCCAGCAGCTTAGACAGGGGGCAAGAGACCCAGTACTTC. Encoded protein: CASSLDRGQETQYF.

The rearrangement uses TRBV5-1 and TRBJ2-7, with 7 bases identical to TRBD2. CDR1 and CDR2 from the germline V gene are SGHRS and YFSETQ. Germline trimming cut 0 bases from V and 3 bases from J; bases unmatched to any gene: 3. The CDR3 has 14 amino acids. CDR3 protein: CASSLAGGSYEQYF. DNA for the CDR3: TGCGCCAGCAGCTTGGCCGGGGGGAGCTACGAGCAGTACTTC.

The V gene is TRBV1, the J gene TRBJ2-1; no check of the table's D call, TRBD2, against the DNA was made. TRBV1 is marked as a pseudogene. The CDR3 sequence is 15 residues long. CDR3 residues: CTSTPGTQVYNEQFF. The CDR3 coding sequence is TGCACCAGCACTCCCGGGACTCAAGTTTACAATGAGCAGTTCTTC.

The rearrangement links TRBV2 to TRBJ1-4; D remains ambiguous. There are 12 residues in the CDR3. Trimming removed 7 bases at V and 6 bases at J, with 9 bases between. Germline values: CDR1 SNHLY, CDR2 FYNNEI. This CDR3 is CASTSSYEKLFF. In DNA, the CDR3 is TGTGCCAGCACATCGAGCTATGAAAAACTGTTTTTT.

In the case of this clone: The sample carries other DNA sequences with the same CDR3. This chain uses TRBV30 with TRBJ1-5; D possibly corresponds to TRBD1 (5 bases). Trimming cost V 2 bases and J 4 bases, with 9 bases left between them. CDR1 is GTSNPN and CDR2 is SVGIG in the germline V gene (reference sequence). This CDR3 is built from 13 residues. In nucleotides, the CDR3 is TGTGCCTGGAGTTTGGGGGGGAATCAGCCCCAGCATTTT. Protein sequence: CAWSLGGNQPQHF. Supplemented by reference TRBV30 and TRBJ1-5, the full variable domain reads SQTIHQWPATLVQPVGSPLSLECTVEGTSNPNLYWYRQAAGRGLQLLFYSVGIGQISSEVPQNLSASRPQDRQFILSSKKLLLSDSGFYLCAWSLGGNQPQHFGDGTRLSIL.

The rearrangement uses TRBV4-1 and TRBJ2-7, with 9 bases identical to TRBD2. V gave up 4 bases and J gave up 2 bases; unmatched junction bases: 6. The CDR3 runs to 15 residues. From germline, CDR1 is MGHRA and CDR2 YSYEKL. The CDR3 sequence: CASSLGLAATYEQYF. CDR3 coding DNA: TGCGCCAGCAGCCTGGGACTAGCTGCGACCTACGAGCAGTACTTC.

This chain uses TRBV30 with TRBJ1-5, with D possibly matching TRBD1 (6 bases). Per germline, CDR1 GTSNPN and CDR2 SVGIG (reference sequence). The CDR3 is 14 residues long. Trimming left V 3 bases short and J 8 bases short, with 17 bases between. The CDR3, as DNA: TGTGCCTGGAGGGCCTCAGGGGCTTGGGAGCCCCAGCATTTT. This codes for CAWRASGAWEPQHF.

The genes are TRBV4-2 and TRBJ2-3; 10 bases match TRBD2. The CDR3 loop spans 15 amino acids. V was clipped by 2 bases and J by 5 bases; unmatched bases: 4. Germline V lookup: CDR1 LGHNA, CDR2 YNFKEQ. The CDR3 sequence is CASSQSSGSIDTQYF. In nucleotides, the CDR3 is TGTGCCAGCAGCCAATCTAGCGGGAGTATAGATACGCAGTATTTT.

This chain uses TRBV9 with TRBJ2-7, with TRBD1 as a possible D gene (6 bases). The CDR3 is made up of 15 amino acids. Per germline, CDR1 SGDLS and CDR2 YYNGEE. The V end lost 2 bases, the J end lost 5 bases, and 17 bases lay between the germline ends. CDR3 in amino acids: CASSVTAGAGHEQYF. The DNA of the CDR3 is TGTGCCAGCAGCGTCACTGCAGGGGCTGGCCACGAGCAGTACTTC.

The chain carries TRBV7-9 and TRBJ1-4, with D maybe TRBD1 (5 bases). Trimming took 1 base from V and 4 from J, leaving 10 bases between them. Germline assignment: CDR1 SEHNR and CDR2 FQNEAQ (reference sequence). The CDR3 spans 15 residues. CDR3: CASSLVTGFNEKLFF. CDR3 DNA: TGTGCCAGCAGCTTAGTTACAGGATTTAATGAAAAACTGTTTTTT.

This clone was counted a few times. The CDR3 DNA follows: TGTGCCAGCAGCTTAGCGACTCGGGGCACCGGGGAGCTGTTTTTT. This translates into CASSLATRGTGELFF. The V call is TRBV7-2, the J call TRBJ2-2, with D possibly TRBD2 on 5 matching bases. The V end lost 0 bases, the J end lost 4 bases, and 9 bases lay between the germline ends. The CDR3 loop spans 15 amino acids. Germline loops: CDR1 SGHTA, CDR2 FQGNSA. The entire variable domain, with the rest obtained from reference TRBV7-2 and TRBJ2-2, is as follows: GAGVSQSPSNKVTEKGKDVELRCDPISGHTALYWYRQSLGQGLEFLIYFQGNSAPDKSGLPSDRFSAERTGGSVSTLTIQRTQQEDSAVYLCASSLATRGTGELFFGEGSRLTVL.

The chain links TRBV15 to TRBJ2-6, with D unresolved. V dropped 1 base and J dropped 0 bases, with 10 bases sitting between them. The CDR3 consists of 17 residues. Germline lookup yields CDR1 LNHNV and CDR2 YYDKDF (reference sequence). CDR3: CATSRAAVISGANVLTF. DNA for the CDR3: TGTGCCACCAGCAGAGCTGCAGTAATCTCTGGGGCCAACGTCCTGACTTTC.

The V and J genes are TRBV5-4 and TRBJ2-1; TRBD2 agrees at 13 bases. From germline, CDR1 is SGHNT and CDR2 YYREEE (reference sequence). The V gene end was trimmed by 7 bases and the J gene end by 6 bases; junction bases not matched to a gene: 13. The CDR3 contains 17 residues. This CDR3 reads CASSGHTSGRAFNEQFF. The DNA of the CDR3 is TGTGCCAGCTCGGGCCATACTAGCGGGAGGGCCTTCAATGAGCAGTTCTTC.

This clone was recorded once. The V call is TRBV4-2, the J call TRBJ1-2; 10 nucleotides line up with TRBD1. Losses at the gene ends were 2 bases for V and 4 bases for J; bases not matched to a gene: 10. The germline gives CDR1 LGHNA, CDR2 YNFKEQ. This CDR3 has 17 amino acids. The CDR3 DNA reads as TGTGCCAGCAGCCAAAGGAGTGGGGACAGGGGCCCCTATGGCTACACCTTC. Residues: CASSQRSGDRGPYGYTF.

The genes are TRBV28 and TRBJ2-7, with TRBD2 as a possible D gene (6 bases). The CDR3 extends over 14 amino acids. Between the trimmed V and J ends, which lost 2 bases and 7 bases, there was a span of 15 bases. Germline V gene data show CDR1 as MDHEN and CDR2 as SYDVKM. The CDR3 DNA reads as TGTGCCAGCAGTTTAGTGGAGGGGCGCGATGAGCAGTACTTC. Amino acids: CASSLVEGRDEQYF.